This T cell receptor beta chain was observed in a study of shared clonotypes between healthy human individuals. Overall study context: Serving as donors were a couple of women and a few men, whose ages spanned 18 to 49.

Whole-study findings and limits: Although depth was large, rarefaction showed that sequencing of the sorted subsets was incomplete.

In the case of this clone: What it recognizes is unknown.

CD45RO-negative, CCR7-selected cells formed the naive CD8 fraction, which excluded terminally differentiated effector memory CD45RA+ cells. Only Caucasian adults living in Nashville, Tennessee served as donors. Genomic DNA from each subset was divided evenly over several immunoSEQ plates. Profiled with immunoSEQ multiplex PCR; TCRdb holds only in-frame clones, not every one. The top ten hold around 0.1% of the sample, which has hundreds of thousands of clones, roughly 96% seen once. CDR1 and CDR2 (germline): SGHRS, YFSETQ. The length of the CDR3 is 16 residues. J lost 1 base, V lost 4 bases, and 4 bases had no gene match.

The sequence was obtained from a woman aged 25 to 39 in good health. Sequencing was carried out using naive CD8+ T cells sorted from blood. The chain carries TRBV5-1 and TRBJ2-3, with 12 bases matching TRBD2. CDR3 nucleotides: TGCGCCAGCAGCGTGGGACTAGCGGGCCGCACAGATACGCAGTATTTT. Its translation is CASSVGLAGRTDTQYF.